Below, one TCR beta chain is given with its context. TCRdb used MiXCR to reprocess the 5' RACE reads, holding one entry per CDR3 protein. The table records around 43,000 distinct CDR3 sequences, approximately 17% of them present only once. With V trimmed by 4 bases and J by 4 bases, 11 bases remained unmatched. CDR1 and CDR2 from the germline V gene are SGHTS and YDEGEE. The CDR3 totals 18 residues. This clonotype originated in a female donor with breast cancer. What was sequenced was naive CD4+ T cells sorted from a lymph node. The subset denotes: naive CD4+ T cells, CD4+CD45RA+CD25-. This rearrangement joins TRBV5-8 to TRBJ2-3; TRBD2 agrees at 14 bases. CDR3 residues: CASSLSMWTSGGSDTQYF. In DNA form, the CDR3 reads TGTGCCAGCAGCCTCTCGATGTGGACTAGCGGGGGGTCAGATACGCAGTATTTT.